This T cell receptor (beta chain) stems from a study of identical twins. The V gene end was trimmed by 6 bases and the J gene end by 4 bases; junction bases not matched to a gene: 6. Looked up from germline, CDR1 is SGHRS and CDR2 is YFSETQ. The CDR3 extends over 15 amino acids. This clonotype was picked up many times. TCRdb passed the 5' RACE reads through MiXCR, listing each CDR3 protein once. The sample lists about 720,000 distinct CDR3 sequences; roughly 18% were seen once. This sample also belongs to another study, concerning T cells expressing NK-cell markers. That work contributes: With respect to HCMV, most of the eight sequenced donors were seropositive, and one was seronegative.

The V call is TRBV5-1, the J call TRBJ2-1, with TRBD2 identical over 11 bases. The receptor's source is a woman aged 18-30 years in good health. Source material: PBMCs. This CDR3 is CASTSGTSGYNEQFF. In DNA form, the CDR3 reads TGCGCCAGCACCTCCGGGACTAGCGGTTACAATGAGCAGTTCTTC.